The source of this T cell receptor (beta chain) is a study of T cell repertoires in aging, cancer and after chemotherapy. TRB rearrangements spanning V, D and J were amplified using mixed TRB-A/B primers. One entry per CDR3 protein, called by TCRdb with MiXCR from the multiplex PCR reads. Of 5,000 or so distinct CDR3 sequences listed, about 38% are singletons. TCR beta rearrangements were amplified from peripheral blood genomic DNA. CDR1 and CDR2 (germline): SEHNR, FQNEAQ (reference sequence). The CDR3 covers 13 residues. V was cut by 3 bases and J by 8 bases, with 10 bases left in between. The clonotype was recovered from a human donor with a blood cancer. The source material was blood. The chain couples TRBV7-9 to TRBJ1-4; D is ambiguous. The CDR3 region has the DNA TGTGCCAGCAGCTTGGTTAATGGGGAAAAACTGTTTTTT. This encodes CASSLVNGEKLFF.